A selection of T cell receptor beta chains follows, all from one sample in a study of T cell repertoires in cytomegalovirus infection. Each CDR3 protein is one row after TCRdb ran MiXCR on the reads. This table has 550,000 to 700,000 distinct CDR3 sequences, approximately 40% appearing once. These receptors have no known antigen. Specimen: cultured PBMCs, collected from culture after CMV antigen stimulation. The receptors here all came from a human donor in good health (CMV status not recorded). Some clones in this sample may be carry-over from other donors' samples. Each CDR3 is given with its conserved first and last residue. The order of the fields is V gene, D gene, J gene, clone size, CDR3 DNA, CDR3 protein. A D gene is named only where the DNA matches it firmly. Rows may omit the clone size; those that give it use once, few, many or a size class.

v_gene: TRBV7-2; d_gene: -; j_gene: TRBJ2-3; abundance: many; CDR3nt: TGTGCCAGCAGCTTAGGACGACACCGGCCAGATACGCAGTATTTT; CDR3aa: CASSLGRHRPDTQYF
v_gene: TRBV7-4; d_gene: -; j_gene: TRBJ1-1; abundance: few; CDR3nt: TGTGCCAGCAGCCCCCTCCCTGGCGAAAACACTGAAGCTTTCTTT; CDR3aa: CASSPLPGENTEAFF
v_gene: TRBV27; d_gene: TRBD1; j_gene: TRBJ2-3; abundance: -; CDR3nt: TGTGCCAGCAGTTTTGTTCCGGGGGACAGGGATACGCAGTATTTT; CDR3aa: CASSFVPGDRDTQYF
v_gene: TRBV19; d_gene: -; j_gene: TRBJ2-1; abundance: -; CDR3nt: TGTGCCAGTAGCCTATTAGGAGGATTGCGGTTCTTC; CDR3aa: CASSLLGGLRFF
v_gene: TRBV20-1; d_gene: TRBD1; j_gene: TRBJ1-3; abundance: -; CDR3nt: TGCAGTGCCCGACAGGGGGACCTTGGAAACACCATATATTTT; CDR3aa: CSARQGDLGNTIYF
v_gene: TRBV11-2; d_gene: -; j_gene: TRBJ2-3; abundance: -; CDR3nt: TGTGCCAGCAGCTTAGATCGGGTATCGACAGATACGCAGTATTTT; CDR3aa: CASSLDRVSTDTQYF
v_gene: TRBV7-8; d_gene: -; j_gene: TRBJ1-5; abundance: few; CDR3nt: TGTGCCAGCAGCTTACTACGAACACCAGGTCAGCCCCAGCATTTT; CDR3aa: CASSLLRTPGQPQHF
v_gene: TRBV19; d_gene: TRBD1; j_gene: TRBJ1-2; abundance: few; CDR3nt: TGTGCCAGTAGTGGGCGGGTCGGACAGGGGGCGCCGGGTTTCCTTGGCTACACCTTC; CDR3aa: CASSGRVGQGAPGFLGYTF
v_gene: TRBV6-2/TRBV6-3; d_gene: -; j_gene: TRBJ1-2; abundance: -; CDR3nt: TGTGCCAGCAGTTCTCAAGGGCTCTATGGCTACACCTTC; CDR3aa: CASSSQGLYGYTF
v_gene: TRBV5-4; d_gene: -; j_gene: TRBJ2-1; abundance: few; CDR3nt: TGTGCCAGCAGCCCTACTAACTCCTACAATGAGCAGTTCTTC; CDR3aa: CASSPTNSYNEQFF
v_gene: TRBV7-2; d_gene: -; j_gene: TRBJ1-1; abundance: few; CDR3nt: TGTGCCAGCAGCTTTCATAGGGAAATGAACACTGAAGCTTTCTTT; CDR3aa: CASSFHREMNTEAFF
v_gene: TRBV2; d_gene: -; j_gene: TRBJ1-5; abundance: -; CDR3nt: TGTGCCAGCAGTGGCAGGGAGCGTCAGCCCCAGCATTTT; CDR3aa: CASSGRERQPQHF
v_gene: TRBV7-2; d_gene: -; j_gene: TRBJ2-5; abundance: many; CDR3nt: TGTGCCAGCAGCCCAAATTCCCGGGACTGGAAACTAGAAGAGACCCAGTACTTC; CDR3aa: CASSPNSRDWKLEETQYF